This T cell receptor beta chain was captured by sequencing in a study of beta chain features in type 1 diabetes. Reverse transcription of all isolated RNA meant that expressed TCRB transcripts were sequenced. Generated by immunoSEQ multiplex PCR, the TCRdb table keeps only in-frame clones and is missing some. Among roughly 500,000 clones, 30% were seen once, and the ten largest hold more than 0.055%. Cells sorted by CD45RO/CCR7/CD25/CD127/CD95/CD27 comprised CD4+ naive, central memory, regulatory and stem cell-like memory cells. The CDR3 loop spans 13 amino acids. CDR1 is GTSNPN, CDR2 SVGIG, per germline (reference sequence). Between the trimmed V and J ends, which lost 5 bases and 0 bases, there was a span of 8 bases.

The V gene is TRBV30, the J gene TRBJ2-1, with unresolved D. The sample taken for sequencing was naive CD4+ T cells from blood. This sequence originates from a man aged 18-30 years in good health. The CDR3: CAWVQDSYNEQFF. CDR3 DNA: TGTGCCTGGGTCCAGGACTCCTACAATGAGCAGTTCTTC. Combining the CDR3 with reference TRBV30 and TRBJ2-1 gives the whole variable domain SQTIHQWPATLVQPVGSPLSLECTVEGTSNPNLYWYRQAAGRGLQLLFYSVGIGQISSEVPQNLSASRPQDRQFILSSKKLLLSDSGFYLCAWVQDSYNEQFFGPGTRLTVL.